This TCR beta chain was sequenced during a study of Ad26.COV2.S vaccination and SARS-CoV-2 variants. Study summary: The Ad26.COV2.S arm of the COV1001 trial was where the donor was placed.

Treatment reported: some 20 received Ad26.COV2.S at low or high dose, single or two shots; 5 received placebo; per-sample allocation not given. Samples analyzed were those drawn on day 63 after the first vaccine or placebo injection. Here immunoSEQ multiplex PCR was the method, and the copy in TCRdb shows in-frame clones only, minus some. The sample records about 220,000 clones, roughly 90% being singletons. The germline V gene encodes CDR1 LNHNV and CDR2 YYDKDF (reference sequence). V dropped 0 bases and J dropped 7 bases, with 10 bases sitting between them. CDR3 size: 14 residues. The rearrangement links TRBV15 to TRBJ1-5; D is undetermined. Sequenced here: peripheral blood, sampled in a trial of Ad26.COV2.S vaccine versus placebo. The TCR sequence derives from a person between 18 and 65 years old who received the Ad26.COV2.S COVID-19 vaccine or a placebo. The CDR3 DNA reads TGTGCCACCAGCAGAGACCTGACGACCCAGCCCCAGCATTTT. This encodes CATSRDLTTQPQHF. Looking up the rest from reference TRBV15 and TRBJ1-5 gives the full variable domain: DAMVIQNPRYQVTQFGKPVTLSCSQTLNHNVMYWYQQKSSQAPKLLFHYYDKDFNNEADTPDNFQSRRPNTSFCFLDIRSPGLGDTAMYLCATSRDLTTQPQHFGDGTRLSIL.